This T cell receptor (beta chain) derives from a study of blood T cell repertoires in COVID-19. The overall study: Collection of acute and convalescent COVID-19 samples took place in the United States, Italy and Spain. PBMCs, B-cell-depleted T cells, or T cells were the source of the cDNA or gDNA that made up the material.

How the authors handled the data: Estimation of nucleated cell counts relied on the amplification of reference gene primers. Clones were read by immunoSEQ multiplex PCR, and TCRdb kept only the in-frame ones, dropping some. V, J and clone size derive from that table, while D and trimming were established from the DNA sequence. Found here are 450,000 or so clones, 89% of them singletons; the top ten hold roughly 0.92%. This clone was seen only a few times. V lost 1 base and J 2 bases, leaving 15 bases between the germline ends. This CDR3 contains 17 residues. CDR1 and CDR2 (germline): LGHNT, FRNRAP. Seattle's cohort entered during active infection and was followed longitudinally.

The receptor was derived from a man between 18 and 35 years old with COVID-19, enrolled during active disease. The sequencing sample was made of peripheral blood. The rearrangement uses TRBV12-5 and TRBJ2-1, with a weak D call TRBD2 (5 bases). The CDR3 here is CASGLERVPTPYNEQFF. For the CDR3, the DNA is TGTGCTAGTGGTTTGGAGAGGGTCCCCACGCCCTACAATGAGCAGTTCTTC.